A selection of T cell receptor beta chains follows, all from one sample in a study of resident and recirculating memory T cells in vitiligo. Repertoires were generated with immunoSEQ multiplex PCR, while TCRdb's copy carries only in-frame clones and drops some. The data hold more than 65,000 clones, with approximately 90% observed a single time. Material: blood. The receptors shown here come from a male donor with vitiligo. The CDR3 runs from the conserved cysteine through the conserved F or W. The D gene is left open where the match is weak. Rows give clone size only sometimes, using once, few, many, or a class for an expanded clone.

TRBD2,NA,TRBV19,TRBJ2-3,CASSIEVAGAVSYTQYF,TGTGCCAGTAGTATAGAGGTAGCGGGGGCCGTTTCGTATACGCAGTATTTT
TRBD1,NA,TRBV7-2,TRBJ1-6,CASSLHRGGDSPLHF,TGTGCCAGCAGCCTTCACAGGGGGGGAGATTCACCCCTCCACTTT
TRBD2,NA,TRBV10-2,TRBJ2-4,CASREGLAPSRNIQYF,TGCGCCAGCAGGGAGGGACTAGCGCCTTCGAGGAACATTCAGTACTTC
TRBD1,NA,TRBV9,TRBJ2-3,CASSSTGQISTDTQYF,TGTGCCAGCAGCTCGACGGGACAGATTAGCACAGATACGCAGTATTTT
TRBD1,NA,TRBV5-1,TRBJ1-1,CASSYRGSEAFF,TGCGCCAGCAGCTACAGGGGTTCTGAAGCTTTCTTT
TRBD2,NA,TRBV19,TRBJ2-1,CASSAPGTGGTSGGFPSYNEQFF,TGTGCCAGTAGTGCTCCCGGGACAGGGGGGACTAGCGGGGGGTTTCCCTCCTACAATGAGCAGTTCTTC
TRBD1,NA,TRBV4-1,TRBJ1-3,CASSRRERTGPGNTIYF,TGCGCCAGCAGCCGTAGAGAGCGGACAGGGCCTGGAAACACCATATATTTT
TRBD1,NA,TRBV28,TRBJ2-5,CASNTGGMETQYF,TGTGCCAGCAATACAGGGGGCATGGAGACCCAGTACTTC
NA,NA,TRBV5-4,TRBJ2-7,CASSPGVGGGYEQYF,TGTGCCAGCAGCCCCGGCGTGGGGGGTGGGTACGAGCAGTACTTC
TRBD1,NA,TRBV29-1,TRBJ1-5,CSVQRDRGPPNQPQHF,TGCAGCGTCCAAAGGGACAGGGGGCCACCTAATCAGCCCCAGCATTTT
NA,NA,TRBV15,TRBJ1-5,CATSRETVDQPQHF,TGTGCCACCAGCAGAGAGACAGTCGATCAGCCCCAGCATTTT
NA,NA,TRBV28,TRBJ1-1,CASSEATVGTEAFF,TGTGCCAGCAGCGAGGCAACTGTTGGGACTGAAGCTTTCTTT
NA,once,TRBV5-1,TRBJ1-5,CASSRIGGDQPQHF,TGCGCCAGCAGCAGAATAGGGGGGGATCAGCCCCAGCATTTT
NA,NA,TRBV5-1,TRBJ2-7,CASSFTYQASYEQYF,TGCGCCAGCAGCTTTACTTATCAGGCCTCCTACGAGCAGTACTTC
NA,NA,TRBV7-2,TRBJ1-3,CASTAEATRVLGNTIYF,TGTGCCAGCACCGCAGAGGCTACCAGGGTGTTGGGAAACACCATATATTTT
TRBD1,once,TRBV6-5,TRBJ1-1,CASSYTAGGEAFF,TGTGCCAGCAGTTACACGGCAGGGGGCGAAGCTTTCTTT
NA,NA,TRBV4-3,TRBJ1-2,CASSATQTRDYGYTF,TGCGCCAGCAGCGCGACCCAAACCAGGGACTATGGCTACACCTTC
NA,NA,TRBV18,TRBJ1-4,CASSPGGPTTNEKLFF,TGTGCCAGCTCACCGGGAGGCCCCACAACTAATGAAAAACTGTTTTTT
TRBD1,NA,TRBV6-5,TRBJ2-7,CASSPLTGGYEQYF,TGTGCCAGCAGTCCATTGACAGGGGGGTACGAGCAGTACTTC
TRBD1,NA,TRBV28,TRBJ1-1,CASLPGGFDGMTEAFF,TGTGCCAGCCTACCAGGGGGCTTTGATGGAATGACTGAAGCTTTCTTT
TRBD2,NA,TRBV7-2,TRBJ2-5,CASSARLAGEETQYF,TGTGCCAGCAGCGCCCGACTAGCGGGGGAAGAGACCCAGTACTTC
NA,NA,TRBV9,TRBJ1-3,CASSVGFYSGNTIYF,TGTGCCAGCAGCGTAGGATTCTACTCTGGAAACACCATATATTTT
TRBD1,NA,TRBV19,TRBJ1-1,CASRHRDRGTEAFF,TGTGCCAGTAGGCACCGGGACAGGGGGACTGAAGCTTTCTTT
TRBD1,NA,TRBV4-3,TRBJ1-2,CASSAMETGKGNYGYTF,TGCGCCAGCAGCGCTATGGAGACAGGGAAAGGGAACTATGGCTACACCTTC
TRBD2,NA,TRBV4-2,TRBJ2-1,CASSQPPGLGDNEQFF,TGTGCCAGCAGCCAACCACCGGGACTAGGGGACAATGAGCAGTTCTTC
NA,NA,TRBV7-3,TRBJ2-7,CASSSGQSYEQYF,TGTGCCAGCAGCTCAGGACAGTCCTACGAGCAGTACTTC
NA,NA,TRBV11-1,TRBJ2-4,CASSSPGIIQYF,TGTGCCAGCAGCAGCCCGGGGATCATTCAGTACTTC
TRBD1,NA,TRBV4-2,TRBJ2-7,CASSQTGDYEQYF,TGTGCCAGCAGCCAGACAGGGGACTACGAGCAGTACTTC